This T cell receptor (beta chain) stems from a study of STAT5B mutations in CD4+ large granular lymphocyte leukemia. The V end was cut by 4 bases, the J end by 8 bases, with 15 bases between. Germline V gene lookup returns CDR1 SGHRS and CDR2 YFSETQ. The CDR3 contains 13 residues. Study conclusions and caveats: Top patient clones used TRBV06 genes more often: 8/27 versus 2/35 in controls.

Data came from immunoSEQ multiplex PCR; TCRdb stores just in-frame clones and leaves some out. Of about 38,000 clones listed, about 80% are singletons. Comment on this clone: Antigen specificity is unknown.

The V call is TRBV5-1, the J call TRBJ1-2; D is possibly TRBD1 (5 bases). The clonotype comes from a human donor in good health. The material sequenced was CD4+ T cells from blood buffy coats. The DNA of the CDR3 is TGCGCCAGCAGCACCGGGGGGGGTGACGGCTACACCTTC. Encoded protein: CASSTGGGDGYTF.